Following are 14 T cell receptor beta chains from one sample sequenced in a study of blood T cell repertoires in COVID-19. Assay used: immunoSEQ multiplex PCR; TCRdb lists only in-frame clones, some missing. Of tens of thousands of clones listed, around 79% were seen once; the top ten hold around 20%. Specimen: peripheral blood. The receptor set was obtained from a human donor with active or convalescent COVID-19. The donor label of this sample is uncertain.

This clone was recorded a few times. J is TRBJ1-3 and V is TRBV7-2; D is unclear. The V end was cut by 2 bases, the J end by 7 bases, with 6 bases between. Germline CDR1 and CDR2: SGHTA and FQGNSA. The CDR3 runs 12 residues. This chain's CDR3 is CASSLHRNTIYF. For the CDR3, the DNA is TGTGCCAGCAGCTTACACCGGAACACCATATATTTT.

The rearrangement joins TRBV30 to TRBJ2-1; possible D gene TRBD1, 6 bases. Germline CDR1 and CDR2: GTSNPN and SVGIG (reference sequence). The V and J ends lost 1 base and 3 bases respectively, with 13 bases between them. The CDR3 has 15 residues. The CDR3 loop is CAWSAGQSLYNEQFF. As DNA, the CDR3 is TGTGCCTGGAGTGCAGGACAGTCCCTCTACAATGAGCAGTTCTTC.

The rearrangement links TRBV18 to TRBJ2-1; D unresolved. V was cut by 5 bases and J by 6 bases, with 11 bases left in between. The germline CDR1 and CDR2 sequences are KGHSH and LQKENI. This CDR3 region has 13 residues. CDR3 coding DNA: TGTGCCAGCTCAGGTAAAGCCGTCAATGAGCAGTTCTTC. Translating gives CASSGKAVNEQFF. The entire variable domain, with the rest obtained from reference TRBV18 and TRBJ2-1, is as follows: NAGVMQNPRHLVRRRGQEARLRCSPMKGHSHVYWYRQLPEEGLKFMVYLQKENIIDESGMPKERFSAEFPKEGPSILRIQQVVRGDSAAYFCASSGKAVNEQFFGPGTRLTVL.

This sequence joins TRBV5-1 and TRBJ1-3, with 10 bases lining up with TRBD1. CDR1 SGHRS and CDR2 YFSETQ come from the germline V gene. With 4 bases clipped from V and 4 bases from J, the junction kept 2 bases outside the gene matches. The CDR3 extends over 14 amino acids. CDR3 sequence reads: CASSQDRGGNTIYF. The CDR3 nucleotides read TGCGCCAGCAGCCAGGACAGGGGGGGAAACACCATATATTTT.

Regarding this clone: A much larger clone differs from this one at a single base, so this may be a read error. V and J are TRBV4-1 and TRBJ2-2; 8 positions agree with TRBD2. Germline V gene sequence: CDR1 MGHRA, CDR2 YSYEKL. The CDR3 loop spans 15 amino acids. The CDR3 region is CARSRAGGGTGELFF. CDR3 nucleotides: TGCGCCCGCAGCCGGGCCGGGGGGGGGACCGGGGAGCTGTTTTTT.

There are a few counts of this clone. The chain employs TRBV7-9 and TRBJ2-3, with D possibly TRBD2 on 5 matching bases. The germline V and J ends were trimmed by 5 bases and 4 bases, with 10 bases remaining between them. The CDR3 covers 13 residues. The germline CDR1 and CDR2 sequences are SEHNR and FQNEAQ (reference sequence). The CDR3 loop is CASSPRGPDTQYF. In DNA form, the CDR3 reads TGTGCCAGCAGCCCAAGAGGGCCAGATACGCAGTATTTT.

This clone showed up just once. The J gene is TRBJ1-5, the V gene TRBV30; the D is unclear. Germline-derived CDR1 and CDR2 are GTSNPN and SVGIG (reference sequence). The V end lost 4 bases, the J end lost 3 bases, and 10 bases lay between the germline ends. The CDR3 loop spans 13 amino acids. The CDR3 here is CAWTRKDNQPQHF. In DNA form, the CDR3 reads TGTGCCTGGACGAGGAAGGACAATCAGCCCCAGCATTTT.

The CDR3 reads CASSLGRVQETQYF. The CDR3 DNA reads as TGTGCCAGCAGCTTAGGCAGGGTCCAAGAGACCCAGTACTTC. This chain connects TRBV11-2 to TRBJ2-5; D possibly corresponds to TRBD1 (5 bases). Germline-derived CDR1 and CDR2 are SGHAT and FQNNGV. The V gene lost 1 base and the J gene lost 1 base, with 7 bases spanning the gap. CDR3 size: 14 residues.

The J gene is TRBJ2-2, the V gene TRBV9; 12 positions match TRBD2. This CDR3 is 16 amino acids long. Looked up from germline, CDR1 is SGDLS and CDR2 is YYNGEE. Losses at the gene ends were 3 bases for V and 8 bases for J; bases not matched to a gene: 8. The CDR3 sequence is CASSASGTSGRGELFF. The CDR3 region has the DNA TGTGCCAGCAGCGCCTCGGGCACTAGCGGGAGGGGGGAGCTGTTTTTT.

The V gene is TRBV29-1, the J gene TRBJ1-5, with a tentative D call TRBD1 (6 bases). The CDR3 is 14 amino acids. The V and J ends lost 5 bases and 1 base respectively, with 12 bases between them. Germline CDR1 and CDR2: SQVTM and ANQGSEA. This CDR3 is CSVSGGRSNQPQHF. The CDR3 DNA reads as TGCAGCGTTTCGGGGGGCAGAAGCAATCAGCCCCAGCATTTT.

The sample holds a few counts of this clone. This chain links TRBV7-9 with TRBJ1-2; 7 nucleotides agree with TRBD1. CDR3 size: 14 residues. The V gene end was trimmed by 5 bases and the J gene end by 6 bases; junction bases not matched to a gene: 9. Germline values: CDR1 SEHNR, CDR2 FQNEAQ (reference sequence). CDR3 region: CASSPGTALHGYTF. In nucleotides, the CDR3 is TGTGCCAGCAGCCCAGGGACAGCGCTACATGGCTACACCTTC.

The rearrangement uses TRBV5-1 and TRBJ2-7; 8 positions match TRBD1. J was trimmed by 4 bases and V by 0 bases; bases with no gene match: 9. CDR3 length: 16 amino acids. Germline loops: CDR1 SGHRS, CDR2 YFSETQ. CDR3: CASSLGGTGNYYEQYF. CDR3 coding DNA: TGCGCCAGCAGCTTGGGCGGGACAGGAAACTATTACGAGCAGTACTTC.

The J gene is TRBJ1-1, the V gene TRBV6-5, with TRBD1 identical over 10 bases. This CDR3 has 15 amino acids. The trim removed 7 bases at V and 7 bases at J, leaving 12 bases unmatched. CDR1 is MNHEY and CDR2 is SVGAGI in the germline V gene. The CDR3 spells CASTRSLRTGGEAFF. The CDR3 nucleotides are TGTGCCAGCACCCGAAGTCTGAGGACAGGGGGTGAAGCTTTCTTT.

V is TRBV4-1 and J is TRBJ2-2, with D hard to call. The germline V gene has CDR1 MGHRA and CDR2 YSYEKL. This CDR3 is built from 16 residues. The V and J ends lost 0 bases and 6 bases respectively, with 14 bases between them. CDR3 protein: CASSQDGQRSAGELFF. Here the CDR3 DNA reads TGCGCCAGCAGCCAAGATGGTCAGCGTAGTGCCGGGGAGCTGTTTTTT.